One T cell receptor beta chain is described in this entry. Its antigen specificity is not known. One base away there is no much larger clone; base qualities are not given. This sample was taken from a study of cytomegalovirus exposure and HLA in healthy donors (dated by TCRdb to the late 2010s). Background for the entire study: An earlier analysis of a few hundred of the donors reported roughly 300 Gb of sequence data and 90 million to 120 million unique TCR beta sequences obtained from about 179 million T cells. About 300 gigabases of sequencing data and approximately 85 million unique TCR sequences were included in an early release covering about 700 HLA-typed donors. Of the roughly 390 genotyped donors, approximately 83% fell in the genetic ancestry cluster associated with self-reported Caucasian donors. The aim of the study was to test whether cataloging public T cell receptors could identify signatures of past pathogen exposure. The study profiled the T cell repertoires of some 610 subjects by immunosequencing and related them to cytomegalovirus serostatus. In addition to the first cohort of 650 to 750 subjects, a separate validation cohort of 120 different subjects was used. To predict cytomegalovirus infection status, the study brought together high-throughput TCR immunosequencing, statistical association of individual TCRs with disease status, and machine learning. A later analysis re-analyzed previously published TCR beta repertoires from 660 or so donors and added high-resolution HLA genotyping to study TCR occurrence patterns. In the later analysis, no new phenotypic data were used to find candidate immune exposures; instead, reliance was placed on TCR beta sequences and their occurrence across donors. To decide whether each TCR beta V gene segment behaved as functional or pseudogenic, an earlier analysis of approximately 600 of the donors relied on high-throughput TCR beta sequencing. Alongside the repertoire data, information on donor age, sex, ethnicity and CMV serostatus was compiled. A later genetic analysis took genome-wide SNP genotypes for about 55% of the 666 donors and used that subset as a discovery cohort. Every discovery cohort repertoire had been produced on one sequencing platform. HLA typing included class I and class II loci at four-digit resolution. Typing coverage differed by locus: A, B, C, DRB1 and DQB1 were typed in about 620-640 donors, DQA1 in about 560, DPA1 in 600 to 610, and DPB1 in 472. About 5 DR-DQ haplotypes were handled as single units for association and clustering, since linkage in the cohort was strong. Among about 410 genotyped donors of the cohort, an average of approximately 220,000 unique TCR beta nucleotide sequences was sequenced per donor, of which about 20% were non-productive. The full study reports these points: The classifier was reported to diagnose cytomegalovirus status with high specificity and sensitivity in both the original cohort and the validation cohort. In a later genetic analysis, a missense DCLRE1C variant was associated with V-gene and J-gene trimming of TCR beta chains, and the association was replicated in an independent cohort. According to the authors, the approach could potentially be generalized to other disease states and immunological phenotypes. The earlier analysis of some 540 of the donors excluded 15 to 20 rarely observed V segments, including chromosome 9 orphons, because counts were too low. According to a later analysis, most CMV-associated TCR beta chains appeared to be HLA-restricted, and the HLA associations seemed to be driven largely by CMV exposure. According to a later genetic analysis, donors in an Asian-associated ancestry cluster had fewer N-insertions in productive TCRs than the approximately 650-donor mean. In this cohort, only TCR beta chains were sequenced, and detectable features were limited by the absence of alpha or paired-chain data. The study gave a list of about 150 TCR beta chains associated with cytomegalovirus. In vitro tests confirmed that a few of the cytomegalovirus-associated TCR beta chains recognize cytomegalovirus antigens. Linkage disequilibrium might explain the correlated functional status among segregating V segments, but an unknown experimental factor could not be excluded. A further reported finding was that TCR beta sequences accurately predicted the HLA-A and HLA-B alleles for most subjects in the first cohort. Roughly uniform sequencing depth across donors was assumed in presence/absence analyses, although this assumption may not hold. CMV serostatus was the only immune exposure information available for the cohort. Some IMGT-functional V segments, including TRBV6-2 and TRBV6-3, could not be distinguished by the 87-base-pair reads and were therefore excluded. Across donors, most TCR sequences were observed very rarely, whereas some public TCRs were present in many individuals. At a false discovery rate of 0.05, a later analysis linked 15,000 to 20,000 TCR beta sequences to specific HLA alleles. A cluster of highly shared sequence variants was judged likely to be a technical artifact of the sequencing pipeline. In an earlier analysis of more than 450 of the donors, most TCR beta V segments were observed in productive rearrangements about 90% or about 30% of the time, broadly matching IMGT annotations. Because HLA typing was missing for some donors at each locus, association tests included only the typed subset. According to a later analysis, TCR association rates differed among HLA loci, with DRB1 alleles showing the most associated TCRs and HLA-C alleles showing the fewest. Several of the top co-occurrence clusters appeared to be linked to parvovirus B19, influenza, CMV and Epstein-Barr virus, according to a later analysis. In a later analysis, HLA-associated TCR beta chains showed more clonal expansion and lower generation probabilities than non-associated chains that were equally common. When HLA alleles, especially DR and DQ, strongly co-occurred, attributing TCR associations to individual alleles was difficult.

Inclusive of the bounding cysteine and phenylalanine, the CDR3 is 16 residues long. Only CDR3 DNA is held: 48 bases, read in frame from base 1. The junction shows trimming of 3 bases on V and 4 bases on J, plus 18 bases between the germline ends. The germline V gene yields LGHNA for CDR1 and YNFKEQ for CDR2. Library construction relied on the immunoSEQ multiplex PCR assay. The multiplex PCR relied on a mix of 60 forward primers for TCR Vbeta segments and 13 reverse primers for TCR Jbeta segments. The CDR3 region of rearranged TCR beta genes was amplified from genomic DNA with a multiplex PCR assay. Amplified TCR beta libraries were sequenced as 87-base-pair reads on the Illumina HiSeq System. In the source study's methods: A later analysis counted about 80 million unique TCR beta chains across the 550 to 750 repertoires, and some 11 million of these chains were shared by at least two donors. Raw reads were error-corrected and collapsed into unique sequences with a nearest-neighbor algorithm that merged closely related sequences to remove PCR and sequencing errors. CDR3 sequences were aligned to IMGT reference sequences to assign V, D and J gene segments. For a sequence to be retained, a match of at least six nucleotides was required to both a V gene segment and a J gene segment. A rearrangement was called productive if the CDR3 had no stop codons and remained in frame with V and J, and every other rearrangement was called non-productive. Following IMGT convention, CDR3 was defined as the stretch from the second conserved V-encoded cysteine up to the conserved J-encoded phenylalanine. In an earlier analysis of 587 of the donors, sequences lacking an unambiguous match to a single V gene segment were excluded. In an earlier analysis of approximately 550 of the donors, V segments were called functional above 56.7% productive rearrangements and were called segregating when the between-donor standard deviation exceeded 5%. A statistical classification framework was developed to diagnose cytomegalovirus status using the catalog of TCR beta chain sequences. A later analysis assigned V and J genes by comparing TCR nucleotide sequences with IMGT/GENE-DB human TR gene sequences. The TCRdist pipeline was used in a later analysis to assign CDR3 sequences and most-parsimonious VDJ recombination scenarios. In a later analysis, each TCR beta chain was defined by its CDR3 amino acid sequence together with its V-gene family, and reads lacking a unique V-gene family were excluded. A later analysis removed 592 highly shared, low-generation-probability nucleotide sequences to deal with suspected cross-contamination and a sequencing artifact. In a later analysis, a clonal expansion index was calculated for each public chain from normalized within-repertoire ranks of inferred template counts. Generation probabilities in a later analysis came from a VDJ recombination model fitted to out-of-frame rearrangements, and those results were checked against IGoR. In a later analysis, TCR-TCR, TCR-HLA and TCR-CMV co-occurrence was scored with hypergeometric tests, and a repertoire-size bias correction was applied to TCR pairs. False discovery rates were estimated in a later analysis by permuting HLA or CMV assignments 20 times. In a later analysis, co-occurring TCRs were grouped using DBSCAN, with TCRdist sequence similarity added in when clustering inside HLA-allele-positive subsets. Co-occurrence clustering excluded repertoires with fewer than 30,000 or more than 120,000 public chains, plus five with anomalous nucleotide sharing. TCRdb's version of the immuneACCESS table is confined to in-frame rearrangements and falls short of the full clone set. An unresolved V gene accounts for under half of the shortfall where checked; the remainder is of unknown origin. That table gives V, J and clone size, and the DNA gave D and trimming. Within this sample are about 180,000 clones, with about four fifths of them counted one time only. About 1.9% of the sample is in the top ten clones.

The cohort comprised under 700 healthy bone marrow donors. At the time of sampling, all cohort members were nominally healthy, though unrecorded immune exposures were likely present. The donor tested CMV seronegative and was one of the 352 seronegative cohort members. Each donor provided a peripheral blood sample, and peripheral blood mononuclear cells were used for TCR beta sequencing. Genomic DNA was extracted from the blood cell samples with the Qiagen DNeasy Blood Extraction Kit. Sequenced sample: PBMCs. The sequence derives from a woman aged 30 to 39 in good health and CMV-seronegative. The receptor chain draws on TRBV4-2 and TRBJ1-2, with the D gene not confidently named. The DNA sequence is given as TGTGCCAGCAGCCAGCCATCGGCCAGGCAGTCCTATGGCTACACCTTC. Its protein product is CASSQPSARQSYGYTF.